A selection of T cell receptor beta chains follows, all from one sample in a study of T-cell reconstitution after alpha-beta-depleted transplantation in children. TCRdb redid the calling of the PCR reads with MiXCR, one entry per CDR3 protein. The table includes around 200,000 distinct CDR3 sequences, approximately 17% detected once. The sequencing used PBMCs, mostly from graft donor cells, collected 360 days after TCRalphabeta/CD19-depleted stem cell transplant. These receptors were obtained from a male patient between 2 and 10 years old who had a stem cell transplant for acute lymphoblastic leukemia, so the T cells may come from the graft donor. The CDR3 runs from the conserved cysteine through the conserved F or W. D genes are given only for firm matches. Not every row has a clone size; where given, it reads once, few, many or a size class.

v_gene	j_gene	d_gene	abundance	CDR3aa	CDR3nt
TRBV6-5	TRBJ1-5	.	few	CASSKPGGPQHF	TGTGCCAGCAGCAAACCGGGGGGACCCCAGCATTTT
TRBV20-1	TRBJ2-1	TRBD2	.	CSTLPPGLAGGPFYNEQFF	TGCAGTACGCTACCTCCGGGACTAGCGGGGGGGCCATTCTACAATGAGCAGTTCTTC
TRBV7-2	TRBJ2-5	.	.	CASSRNGETQYF	TGTGCCAGCAGCCGCAATGGGGAGACCCAGTACTTC
TRBV12-3/TRBV12-4	TRBJ1-4	.	.	CASSQQIGINEKLFF	TGTGCCAGCAGTCAACAGATAGGAATTAATGAAAAACTGTTTTTT
TRBV3-1	TRBJ2-3	TRBD2	many	CASSRPGLAAVDTQYF	TGTGCCAGCAGCCGCCCGGGACTAGCGGCGGTAGATACGCAGTATTTT
TRBV20-1	TRBJ1-5	.	.	CSARDSYSNQPQHF	TGCAGTGCTAGGGACAGTTATAGCAATCAGCCCCAGCATTTT
TRBV7-8	TRBJ2-1	TRBD2	few	CASSLARLAVGEQFF	TGTGCCAGCAGCTTAGCGCGGCTAGCGGTAGGGGAGCAGTTCTTC
TRBV7-6	TRBJ2-2	.	.	CASSFKQGGPGELFF	TGTGCCAGCAGCTTTAAACAGGGTGGACCCGGGGAGCTGTTTTTT
TRBV5-6	TRBJ2-5	.	few	CASTKQPSGWETQYF	TGTGCCAGCACCAAGCAACCGTCAGGGTGGGAGACCCAGTACTTC
TRBV5-1	TRBJ2-7	TRBD1	few	CASSWEGQGSEQYF	TGCGCCAGCAGCTGGGAAGGACAGGGGAGCGAGCAGTACTTC
TRBV20-1	TRBJ1-2	.	few	CSAPWGGYTF	TGCAGTGCCCCATGGGGGGGCTACACCTTC
TRBV28	TRBJ2-1	.	.	CASSPPWSNEQFF	TGTGCCAGCAGTCCTCCGTGGAGTAATGAGCAGTTCTTC
TRBV27	TRBJ1-2	.	.	CASSLFQGTGGYTF	TGTGCCAGCAGTTTATTTCAGGGGACGGGTGGCTACACCTTC
TRBV28	TRBJ1-6	TRBD1	few	CASSLNRGTGGSPLHF	TGTGCCAGCAGTTTAAACCGCGGGACAGGGGGTTCACCCCTCCACTTT
TRBV4-2	TRBJ1-5	.	.	CASSQEGISNQPQHF	TGTGCCAGCAGCCAAGAAGGTATTAGCAATCAGCCCCAGCATTTT
TRBV12-3/TRBV12-4	TRBJ2-5	.	many	CASSWWPPRETQYF	TGTGCCAGCAGCTGGTGGCCACCGAGAGAGACCCAGTACTTC
TRBV3-1	TRBJ2-1	TRBD2	.	CASSQAASGALRRQFF	TGTGCCAGCAGCCAAGCAGCTAGCGGGGCCCTGAGGAGGCAGTTCTTC
TRBV6-1	TRBJ1-1	.	.	CASRSGRGIWTEAFF	TGTGCCAGCCGTAGCGGTCGGGGAATTTGGACTGAAGCTTTCTTT
TRBV10-2	TRBJ2-7	TRBD1	.	CASSEEVGGIYEQYF	TGCGCCAGCAGTGAAGAGGTAGGGGGCATTTACGAGCAGTACTTC
TRBV27	TRBJ2-5	.	.	CASSTQRLETQYF	TGTGCCAGCAGTACCCAGAGGCTTGAGACCCAGTACTTC
TRBV6-5	TRBJ1-6	.	.	CASSYSWGDNSPLHF	TGTGCCAGCAGTTACTCGTGGGGGGATAATTCACCCCTCCACTTT
TRBV28	TRBJ2-5	.	.	CASSWSDNQETQYF	TGTGCCAGCAGTTGGTCGGATAACCAAGAGACCCAGTACTTC
TRBV9	TRBJ2-3	.	few	CASSVVAQDTDTQYF	TGTGCCAGCAGCGTAGTCGCCCAGGACACAGATACGCAGTATTTT
TRBV5-1	TRBJ2-4	.	many	CASSLAGTKGNIQYF	TGCGCCAGCAGCTTGGCTGGGACGAAGGGGAACATTCAGTACTTC
TRBV4-3	TRBJ2-5	TRBD1	.	CASSQDRGRGETQYF	TGCGCCAGCAGCCAAGACAGGGGGCGAGGGGAGACCCAGTACTTC
TRBV7-2	TRBJ2-1	TRBD2	.	CASSVVAGVSYNEQFF	TGTGCCAGCAGCGTCGTAGCGGGGGTCAGCTACAATGAGCAGTTCTTC
TRBV20-1	TRBJ2-1	.	many	CSAKLGTNYNEQFF	TGCAGTGCAAAGTTGGGGACGAACTACAATGAGCAGTTCTTC
TRBV20-1	TRBJ2-7	.	.	CSARFLPGYEQYF	TGCAGTGCTAGGTTCCTTCCGGGCTACGAGCAGTACTTC
TRBV5-1	TRBJ2-7	TRBD1	many	CASSMGQLYEQYF	TGCGCCAGCAGCATGGGACAGCTCTACGAGCAGTACTTC
TRBV10-2	TRBJ2-3	.	.	CASSSFSGGDTDTQYF	TGCGCCAGCAGCAGCTTTTCAGGAGGCGACACAGATACGCAGTATTTT
TRBV4-3	TRBJ2-5	.	.	CASSQGVREYQETQYF	TGCGCCAGCAGCCAAGGTGTCAGAGAGTACCAAGAGACCCAGTACTTC
TRBV7-9	TRBJ2-7	.	many	CASSFSGYEQYF	TGTGCCAGCAGCTTTTCAGGCTACGAGCAGTACTTC
TRBV3-1	TRBJ2-1	.	few	CASSQASPTGARNEQFF	TGTGCCAGCAGCCAGGCGAGCCCGACCGGGGCCAGGAATGAGCAGTTCTTC
TRBV5-1	TRBJ2-3	TRBD1	few	CASSDRDGSTDTQYF	TGCGCCAGCAGCGACAGGGATGGGAGCACAGATACGCAGTATTTT
TRBV7-2	TRBJ2-5	.	.	CASSPLSGKETQYF	TGTGCCAGCAGCCCCTTATCAGGAAAGGAGACCCAGTACTTC
TRBV7-3	TRBJ2-3	.	few	CASSLSGADTQYF	TGTGCCAGCAGCTTATCTGGGGCAGATACGCAGTATTTT
TRBV5-1	TRBJ1-1	.	.	CASSWGHQNTEAFF	TGCGCCAGCAGCTGGGGACACCAGAACACTGAAGCTTTCTTT
TRBV27	TRBJ2-7	TRBD1	few	CASSLAGTGDEQYF	TGTGCCAGCAGTTTAGCCGGGACAGGGGACGAGCAGTACTTC
TRBV12-3/TRBV12-4	TRBJ2-7	.	many	CASSLAPDYEQYF	TGTGCCAGCAGTTTAGCGCCAGACTACGAGCAGTACTTC
TRBV10-2	TRBJ2-5	.	few	CASSELKGETQYF	TGCGCCAGCAGTGAGTTAAAGGGGGAGACCCAGTACTTC
TRBV3-1	TRBJ1-2	.	few	CASSSTGGYTF	TGTGCCAGCAGCTCCACTGGCGGCTACACCTTC
TRBV7-9	TRBJ2-3	.	few	CASSFSGDASTDTQYF	TGTGCCAGCAGCTTTAGTGGGGACGCTAGCACAGATACGCAGTATTTT
TRBV7-9	TRBJ2-2	.	.	CASPSLSGELFF	TGTGCCAGCCCCTCCCTTTCCGGGGAGCTGTTTTTT
TRBV7-6	TRBJ1-1	.	.	CASSLLRGDTEAFF	TGTGCCAGCAGCTTACTGCGGGGGGACACTGAAGCTTTCTTT
TRBV4-1	TRBJ1-6	.	.	CASSQERRVGSGSPLHF	TGCGCCAGCAGCCAAGAGAGGCGGGTAGGGTCGGGTTCACCCCTCCACTTT
TRBV6-2/TRBV6-3	TRBJ2-1	.	few	CASSYRGFQQFF	TGTGCCAGCAGTTACAGAGGTTTTCAGCAGTTCTTC
TRBV11-2	TRBJ2-7	TRBD2	few	CASSQIAGGPYEQYF	TGTGCCAGCAGCCAAATAGCGGGGGGTCCCTACGAGCAGTACTTC
TRBV6-2/TRBV6-3	TRBJ1-2	.	.	CASSKRGQLYGYTF	TGTGCCAGCAGTAAACGAGGACAGCTCTATGGCTACACCTTC
TRBV7-9	TRBJ2-2	.	.	CASSPDRTKMPTGELFF	TGTGCCAGCAGCCCCGACAGAACAAAGATGCCCACCGGGGAGCTGTTTTTT
TRBV4-3	TRBJ1-1	.	.	CASSQVVWGSNTEAFF	TGCGCCAGCAGCCAAGTGGTCTGGGGTTCAAACACTGAAGCTTTCTTT
TRBV18	TRBJ2-1	.	.	CASSPNAGRSSYNEQFF	TGTGCCAGCTCACCAAATGCTGGCCGGAGCTCCTACAATGAGCAGTTCTTC